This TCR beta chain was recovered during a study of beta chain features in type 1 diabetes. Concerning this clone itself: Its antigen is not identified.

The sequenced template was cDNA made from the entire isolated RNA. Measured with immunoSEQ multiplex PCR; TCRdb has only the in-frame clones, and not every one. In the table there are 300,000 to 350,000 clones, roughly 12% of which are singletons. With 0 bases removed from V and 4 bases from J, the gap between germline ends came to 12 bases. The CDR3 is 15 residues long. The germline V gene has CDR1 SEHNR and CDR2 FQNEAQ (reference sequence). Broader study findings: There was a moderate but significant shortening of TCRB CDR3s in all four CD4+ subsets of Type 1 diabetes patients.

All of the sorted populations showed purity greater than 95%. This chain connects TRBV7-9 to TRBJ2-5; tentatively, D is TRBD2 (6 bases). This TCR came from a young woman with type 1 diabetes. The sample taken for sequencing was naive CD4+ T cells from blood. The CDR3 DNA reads TGTGCCAGCAGCTTAGCGGCGGGATTGTCAGAGACCCAGTACTTC. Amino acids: CASSLAAGLSETQYF.